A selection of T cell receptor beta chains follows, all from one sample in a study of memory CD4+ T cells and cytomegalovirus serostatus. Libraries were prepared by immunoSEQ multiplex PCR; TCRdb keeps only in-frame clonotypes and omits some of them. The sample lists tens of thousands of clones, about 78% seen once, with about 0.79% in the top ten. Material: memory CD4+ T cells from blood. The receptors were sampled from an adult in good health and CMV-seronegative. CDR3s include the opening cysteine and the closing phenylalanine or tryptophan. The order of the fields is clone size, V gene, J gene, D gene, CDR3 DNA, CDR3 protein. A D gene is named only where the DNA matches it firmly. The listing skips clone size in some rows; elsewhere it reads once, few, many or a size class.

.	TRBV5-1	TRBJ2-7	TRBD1	TGCGCCAGCAGCTTGGAGCCACAGGGGGGTTCCTACGAGCAGTACTTC	CASSLEPQGGSYEQYF
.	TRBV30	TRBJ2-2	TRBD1	TGTGCCTGGAGTGTGGGACAGTTGACCGGGGAGCTGTTTTTT	CAWSVGQLTGELFF
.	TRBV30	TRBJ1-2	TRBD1	TGTGCCTGGCAATCAGGGGGTACCGGCTACACCTTC	CAWQSGGTGYTF
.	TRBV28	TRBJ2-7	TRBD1	TGTGCCAGCATGACAGGGGGATCCTCCTACGAGCAGTACTTC	CASMTGGSSYEQYF
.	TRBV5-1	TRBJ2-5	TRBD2	TGCGCCAGCAGCCGACTAGCGGGGGACCAAGAGACCCAGTACTTC	CASSRLAGDQETQYF
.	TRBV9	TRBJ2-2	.	TGTGCCAGCAGCGTAGTAGGGGGAACCGGGGAGCTGTTTTTT	CASSVVGGTGELFF
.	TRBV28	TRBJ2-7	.	TGTGCCAGCAGTCCGGAACAGGTCTACGAGCAGTACTTC	CASSPEQVYEQYF
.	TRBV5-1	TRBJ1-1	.	TGCGCCAGCAGTATTCAGGGGAACACTGAAGCTTTCTTT	CASSIQGNTEAFF
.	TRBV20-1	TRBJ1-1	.	TGCAGTGCTCCCCTGAACACTGAAGCTTTCTTT	CSAPLNTEAFF
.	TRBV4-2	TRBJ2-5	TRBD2	TGTGCCAGCAGCCAAGATAGGGGACTAGCGGGGGGTTACCAAGAGACCCAGTACTTC	CASSQDRGLAGGYQETQYF
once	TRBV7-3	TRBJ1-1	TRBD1	TGTGCCAGCAGCTTAGACAGGGGGCACACTGAAGCTTTCTTT	CASSLDRGHTEAFF
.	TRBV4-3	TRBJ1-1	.	TGCGCCAGCAGCCAAGTTAATTTTTTTGGGACGGCGAACACTGAAGCTTTCTTT	CASSQVNFFGTANTEAFF
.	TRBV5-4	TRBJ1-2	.	TGTGCCAGCAGCTTGGACACCCTGAACTATGGCTACACCTTC	CASSLDTLNYGYTF
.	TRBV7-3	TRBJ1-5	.	TGTGCCAGCAGCCCTACCGCTATACAGAATAGCAATCAGCCCCAGCATTTT	CASSPTAIQNSNQPQHF
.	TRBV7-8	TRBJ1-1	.	TGTGCCAGCAGCTTAGGTGCCGCGACAGTGGGCAGAGCTTTCTTT	CASSLGAATVGRAFF
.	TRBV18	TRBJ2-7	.	TGTGCCAGCTCGTCCCAGGGGCTCTCCTACGAGCAGTACTTC	CASSSQGLSYEQYF
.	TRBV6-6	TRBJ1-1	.	TGTGCCAGCAGTCGACAGACGAACACTGAAGCTTTCTTT	CASSRQTNTEAFF
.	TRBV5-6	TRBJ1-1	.	TGTGCCAGCAGCTTGGATGACGGGAACACTGAAGCTTTCTTT	CASSLDDGNTEAFF
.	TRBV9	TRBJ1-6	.	TGTGCCAGCAGCGCCTACCCAGGGAATGCTTCACCCCTCCACTTT	CASSAYPGNASPLHF
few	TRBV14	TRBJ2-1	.	TGTGCCAGCAGCCAAGAAGGCGGGGCCAGGAATGAGCAGTTCTTC	CASSQEGGARNEQFF
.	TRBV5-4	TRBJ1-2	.	TGTGCCAGCAGCCCAGGACGGGGAGTCTATGGCTACACCTTC	CASSPGRGVYGYTF
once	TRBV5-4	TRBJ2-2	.	TGTGCCAGCAGCTTGTACATGGCAGCGAACACCGGGGAGCTGTTTTTT	CASSLYMAANTGELFF
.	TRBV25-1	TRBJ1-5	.	TGTGCCAGCGGAGGCGGAAATCAGCCCCAGCATTTT	CASGGGNQPQHF
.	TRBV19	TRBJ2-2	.	TGTGCCAGTAGTCCCCAGGTGAACACCGGGGAGCTGTTTTTT	CASSPQVNTGELFF
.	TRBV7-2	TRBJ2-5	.	TGTGCCAGCAGCTCCTCGGGTCAGCCGAGGGAGACCCAGTACTTC	CASSSSGQPRETQYF
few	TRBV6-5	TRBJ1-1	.	TGTGCCAGCAGCTCACCGATCCGTGAAGCTTTCTTT	CASSSPIREAFF
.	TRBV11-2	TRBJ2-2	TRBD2	TGTGCCAGCAGCTTTCGAAGCGGGGGCCTTGATACCGGGGAGCTGTTTTTT	CASSFRSGGLDTGELFF
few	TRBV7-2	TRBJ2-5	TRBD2	TGTGCCAGCAGCCCCCGCCCACTACTAGCGGGGGAAGAGACCCAGTACTTC	CASSPRPLLAGEETQYF
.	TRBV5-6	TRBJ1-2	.	TGTGCCAGCAGCTGGGGGCCCCCCGATAACTATGGCTACACCTTC	CASSWGPPDNYGYTF
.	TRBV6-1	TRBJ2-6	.	TGTGCCATCCCCGCACACTCTGGGGCCAACGTCCTGACTTTC	CAIPAHSGANVLTF
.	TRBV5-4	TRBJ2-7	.	TGTGCCAGCAGCCCCAGGGGAGGGGTAAGGTCCTACGAGCAGTACTTC	CASSPRGGVRSYEQYF
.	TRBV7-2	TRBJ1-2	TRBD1	TGTGCCAGCGGAATGGGACAGGGCAACTATGGCTACACCTTC	CASGMGQGNYGYTF
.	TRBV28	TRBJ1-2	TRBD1	TGTGCCAGCAGTTTCAGGGGGGAGGTCGCTGGCTACACCTTC	CASSFRGEVAGYTF
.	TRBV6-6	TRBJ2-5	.	TGTGCCAGCTCACCTACTCTTTTAGGGGGAGAGACCCAGTACTTC	CASSPTLLGGETQYF
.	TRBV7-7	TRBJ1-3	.	TGTGCCAGCAGTCAACGACAGAGACTAAGGAACACCATATATTTT	CASSQRQRLRNTIYF
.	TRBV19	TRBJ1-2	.	TGTGCCAGTAGTGAGCAGATTAACTATGGCTACACCTTC	CASSEQINYGYTF
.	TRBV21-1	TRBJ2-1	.	TGTGCCAGCAGAGGGACCACAGATTACAATGAGCAGTTCTTC	CASRGTTDYNEQFF
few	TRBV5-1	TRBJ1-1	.	TGCGCCAGCAGCTTTATGGCAGATATGAACACTGAAGCTTTCTTT	CASSFMADMNTEAFF
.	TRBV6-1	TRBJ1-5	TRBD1	TGTGCCAGCGGGACAGAGATTTATCAGCCCCAGCATTTT	CASGTEIYQPQHF
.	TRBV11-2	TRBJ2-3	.	TGTGCCAGCAGCAGACGACTAGGAGGGGGCCTGGTGACAGATACGCAGTATTTT	CASSRRLGGGLVTDTQYF